This TCR beta chain was sequenced during a study of cytomegalovirus exposure and HLA in healthy donors. A remark on this clone: Its antigen is still unknown.

Study findings and constraints: As was reported, the classifier diagnosed cytomegalovirus status with high specificity and sensitivity. Most TCRs appeared rarely, but some public TCRs recurred in many donors.

CDR3 size: 15 residues. After removal of 3 bases from V and 3 bases from J, the junction contained 8 bases not matched to a gene. CDR1 MNHEY and CDR2 SMNVEV come from the germline V gene (reference sequence). Some clones are missing from TCRdb's copy, which holds only in-frame ones; the method was immunoSEQ multiplex PCR. This table holds roughly 330,000 clones, roughly 87% found once. The chain uses TRBV27 and TRBJ2-7; 7 bases are shared with TRBD1. This TCR came from a woman aged 25 to 39 in good health and CMV-seropositive. Sequencing used PBMCs. CDR3: CASSLAGTADYEQYF. The DNA for the CDR3 is TGTGCCAGCAGTTTGGCCGGGACAGCGGACTACGAGCAGTACTTC.